This TCR beta chain derives from a study of shared clonotypes between healthy human individuals. Libraries were prepared by immunoSEQ multiplex PCR; TCRdb keeps only in-frame clonotypes and omits some of them. The repertoire holds 450,000 to 500,000 clones, with around 85% as singletons. Sequences were obtained from PBMCs. The origin of this receptor is a woman between 35 and 50 years old in good health. Some clones in this sample may be carry-over from other donors' samples.

In DNA form, the CDR3 reads TGTGCCAGCAGCCAAACGGGACTAGCGGTGAATGAGCAGTTCTTC. This gives the protein CASSQTGLAVNEQFF. The rearrangement uses TRBV4-2 and TRBJ2-1; the match to TRBD2 covers 11 bases. The J segment lost 7 bases and the V segment lost 2 bases, leaving 4 bases of the junction unmatched. Germline V gives CDR1 LGHNA, CDR2 YNFKEQ. The CDR3 is made up of 15 amino acids.